The rows below give T cell receptor beta chains drawn from one sample of a study of Graves' ophthalmopathy and Graves' hyperthyroidism. From the multiplex PCR reads, TCRdb called clonotypes with MiXCR, one entry per CDR3 protein. The repertoire holds tens of thousands of distinct CDR3 sequences, 50% seen once, with approximately 24% in the top ten. Sequencing was carried out using peripheral blood. These receptors were obtained from an adult woman with stable Graves' hyperthyroidism. Each CDR3 is given with its conserved first and last residue. A D gene is named only where the DNA matches it firmly. Clone size is shown for a subset of rows, as once, few, many or a class of expanded clone.

abundance | j_gene | v_gene | d_gene | CDR3aa | CDR3nt
NA | TRBJ2-5 | TRBV7-3 | TRBD2 | CASSPPAGEGETQYF | TGTGCCAGCAGCCCCCCGGCGGGAGAGGGAGAGACCCAGTACTTC
once | TRBJ2-2 | TRBV2 | NA | CASPAGTGDNTGELFF | TGTGCCAGCCCCGCCGGGACCGGGGATAACACCGGGGAGCTGTTTTTT
NA | TRBJ1-1 | TRBV25-1 | TRBD1 | CASQGALNTEAFF | TGTGCCAGCCAGGGGGCACTGAACACTGAAGCTTTCTTT
NA | TRBJ2-5 | TRBV5-1 | NA | CASSFVPRMRGETQYF | TGCGCCAGCAGCTTCGTCCCCCGGATGCGTGGGGAGACCCAGTACTTC
many | TRBJ1-2 | TRBV6-1 | NA | CASSEIGGGVGYTF | TGTGCCAGCAGTGAGATTGGAGGGGGAGTTGGCTACACCTTC
few | TRBJ1-2 | TRBV11-2 | NA | CASRGAGDGYTF | TGTGCCAGCAGGGGAGCCGGGGATGGCTACACCTTC
NA | TRBJ1-5 | TRBV10-3 | TRBD1 | CAIKDDRGISQPQHF | TGTGCCATCAAGGATGACAGGGGAATAAGTCAGCCCCAGCATTTT
NA | TRBJ2-3 | TRBV2 | TRBD2 | CASSEGGRYADTQYF | TGTGCCAGCAGTGAGGGCGGGAGATACGCAGATACGCAGTATTTT
many | TRBJ1-3 | TRBV5-1 | TRBD1 | CASSWDSSGNTIYF | TGCGCCAGCAGCTGGGACAGCTCTGGAAACACCATATATTTT
NA | TRBJ2-5 | TRBV10-3 | TRBD2 | CATTSASQETQYF | TGTGCCACTACTAGCGCGTCCCAAGAGACCCAGTACTTC
once | TRBJ2-7 | TRBV19 | NA | CASRLVGDSQYF | TGTGCCAGCCGCTTGGTGGGGGACTCGCAGTACTTC
many | TRBJ2-7 | TRBV19 | TRBD2 | CAAGRDETYEQYF | TGTGCCGCGGGGAGGGACGAGACCTACGAGCAGTACTTC
NA | TRBJ2-7 | TRBV2 | TRBD1 | CASREGQAFTYEQYF | TGTGCCAGCAGGGAAGGACAGGCTTTTACCTACGAGCAGTACTTC
many | TRBJ2-6 | TRBV19 | NA | CASRPFSGANVLTF | TGTGCCAGCCGTCCATTCTCTGGGGCCAACGTCCTGACTTTC
many | TRBJ2-1 | TRBV7-3 | NA | CASSRRRDGSYNEQFF | TGTGCCAGCAGCCGTCGGAGGGATGGCTCCTACAATGAGCAGTTCTTC
many | TRBJ2-3 | TRBV9 | NA | CASSVQPQGDTQYF | TGTGCCAGCAGCGTTCAACCCCAGGGGGATACGCAGTATTTT
NA | TRBJ1-2 | TRBV7-9 | NA | CASSRTQGRDGYTF | TGTGCCAGCAGCCGGACCCAGGGGAGGGATGGCTACACCTTC
NA | TRBJ1-3 | TRBV29-1 | NA | CSVSLSPRGNTIYF | TGCAGCGTCAGTTTAAGTCCTCGTGGAAACACCATATATTTT
NA | TRBJ1-5 | TRBV15 | TRBD1 | CATRNIGTADSNQPQHF | TGTGCCACCAGGAACATCGGGACAGCAGATAGCAATCAGCCCCAGCATTTT
many | TRBJ1-1 | TRBV27 | TRBD1 | CASSSHRGMNTEAFF | TGTGCCAGCAGTTCACACAGGGGAATGAACACTGAAGCTTTCTTT
few | TRBJ2-1 | TRBV27 | NA | CASGMGTGHFF | TGTGCCAGCGGCATGGGGACCGGGCATTTCTTC
NA | TRBJ1-2 | TRBV7-9 | TRBD1 | CASSAVLGQTAYGYTF | TGTGCCAGCAGCGCCGTTCTGGGACAGACTGCCTATGGCTACACCTTC
NA | TRBJ2-7 | TRBV9 | NA | CASSDGGREQYF | TGTGCCAGCAGCGACGGGGGACGCGAGCAGTACTTC
once | TRBJ2-6 | TRBV9 | NA | CASSLDGSRLGANVLTF | TGTGCCAGCAGCCTAGACGGGAGTCGCTTAGGGGCCAACGTCCTGACTTTC
few | TRBJ1-1 | TRBV12-3/TRBV12-4 | TRBD1 | CASSDSRTGGGTEAFF | TGTGCCAGCAGCGACTCCAGGACAGGGGGCGGAACTGAAGCTTTCTTT
NA | TRBJ2-6 | TRBV7-2 | TRBD1 | CASSLEPGGAGANVLTF | TGTGCCAGCAGCTTAGAACCAGGGGGAGCTGGGGCCAACGTCCTGACTTTC
few | TRBJ2-5 | TRBV20-1 | NA | CSAPNTDRGYGYTFGSGTRYF | NA
NA | TRBJ1-2 | TRBV10-3 | NA | CAISESMPGQGGYTF | TGTGCCATCAGTGAGTCGATGCCGGGGCAGGGTGGCTACACCTTC
NA | TRBJ1-5 | TRBV15 | TRBD1 | CATSRGQGSNQPQHF | TGTGCCACCAGCAGAGGACAGGGTAGCAATCAGCCCCAGCATTTT
NA | TRBJ1-2 | TRBV2 | NA | CASTTLDSPNYGYTF | TGTGCCAGCACCACGTTAGACAGTCCTAACTATGGCTACACCTTC
many | TRBJ1-5 | TRBV2 | NA | CASSTGTSNQPQHF | TGTGCCAGCAGCACCGGGACAAGCAATCAGCCCCAGCATTTT
NA | TRBJ2-7 | TRBV20-1 | TRBD2 | CSALTSDSYEQYF | TGCAGTGCCCTGACTAGCGACTCCTACGAGCAGTACTTC
many | TRBJ1-1 | TRBV30 | TRBD1 | CACRPGQGNTEAFF | TGTGCCTGTCGACCGGGACAGGGGAACACTGAAGCTTTCTTT
NA | TRBJ2-5 | TRBV7-6 | NA | CASSLYVGAQETQYF | TGTGCCAGCAGCTTGTACGTAGGGGCGCAAGAGACCCAGTACTTC
few | TRBJ2-7 | TRBV7-9 | NA | CASSGGDYEQYF | TGTGCCAGCAGCGGAGGAGACTACGAGCAGTACTTC
NA | TRBJ2-5 | TRBV20-1 | NA | CSAPPGAGETQYF | TGCAGTGCCCCCCCGGGGGCCGGAGAGACCCAGTACTTC
many | TRBJ1-5 | TRBV4-1 | NA | CASSQEEGFSNQPQHF | TGCGCCAGCAGCCAAGAGGAGGGTTTCAGCAATCAGCCCCAGCATTTT
NA | TRBJ2-7 | TRBV5-1 | TRBD1 | CAGSWGQGFHEQYF | TGCGCCGGCAGCTGGGGACAGGGATTCCACGAGCAGTACTTC
many | TRBJ2-3 | TRBV20-1 | TRBD2 | CSARGHRGLAGETDTQYF | TGCAGTGCTAGAGGTCACCGCGGACTAGCGGGAGAGACGGATACGCAGTATTTT
few | TRBJ1-5 | TRBV20-1 | NA | CSASAELGQPQHF | TGCAGTGCCAGCGCAGAGTTGGGTCAGCCCCAGCATTTT
NA | TRBJ2-1 | TRBV19 | NA | CASSQGLLNEQFF | TGTGCCAGTAGTCAGGGACTTCTTAATGAGCAGTTCTTC
NA | TRBJ1-1 | TRBV15 | TRBD1 | CATSRAGQPIYTEAFF | TGTGCCACCAGCAGAGCGGGACAGCCAATCTACACTGAAGCTTTCTTT
many | TRBJ2-3 | TRBV7-9 | NA | CASSRDVSREDTQYF | TGTGCCAGCAGCCGGGACGTATCCCGTGAAGATACGCAGTATTTT
NA | TRBJ2-7 | TRBV12-3/TRBV12-4 | NA | CASSRGSREQYF | TGTGCCAGCAGTCGGGGCTCTAGGGAGCAGTACTTC
many | TRBJ1-2 | TRBV9 | NA | CASSVDRSGYTF | TGTGCCAGCAGCGTAGATAGATCCGGCTACACCTTC
NA | TRBJ1-1 | TRBV7-9 | TRBD1 | CASSKDRGRRAFF | TGTGCCAGCAGCAAGGACAGGGGGCGCAGAGCTTTCTTT
once | TRBJ1-2 | TRBV7-3 | NA | CASRRNVEVTYGYTF | TGCGCCAGCAGGCGAAACGTTGAGGTGACCTATGGCTACACCTTC
many | TRBJ2-3 | TRBV20-1 | TRBD2 | CSARDMAGGPTSDTQYF | TGCAGTGCTAGAGATATGGCGGGAGGGCCAACGTCGGATACGCAGTATTTT